This T cell receptor beta chain was recovered during a study of T-cell memory formation after mild COVID-19. Study-wide results and caveats: The pre-infection memory compartment contained some responding clones, suggesting cross-reactive memory joined. Among clones contracting day 15 to 85, CD4/CD8 was balanced, whereas later expanders leaned CD4+.

CDR3 length: 14 amino acids. V lost 2 bases to trimming and J lost 8 bases; unmatched junction nucleotides: 9. Germline V lookup: CDR1 GTSNPN, CDR2 SVGIG (reference sequence). This clonotype showed up just a few times. Its antigen is still unknown. In TCRdb, the 5' RACE reads were re-called with MiXCR into one record per CDR3 protein. This table holds around 160,000 distinct CDR3 sequences, 9.5% to 13% found once. Input material: PBMCs or a T cell subset sorted from them (not recorded which). The chain is built from TRBV30 and TRBJ2-1; 7 nucleotides line up with TRBD2. This TCR was recovered from a man in his late teens or twenties who had mild COVID-19 (a few samples of this study predate the infection). Cell type and time point are not known. CDR3 loop: CAWSPGLWRDEQFF. CDR3 nucleotides: TGTGCCTGGAGTCCGGGACTATGGCGCGATGAGCAGTTCTTC.